The rows below give T cell receptor beta chains drawn from one sample of a study of a mutant IDH1 vaccine in newly diagnosed glioma. The antigens these receptors bind are not known. Profiled with immunoSEQ multiplex PCR; TCRdb holds only in-frame clones, not every one. The table has 35,000 to 45,000 clones, 80% to 90% seen once. Source: PBMCs, taken from a glioma patient whose treatment included an IDH1 peptide vaccine. The receptors derive from a middle-aged man with glioma. Each CDR3 is given with its conserved first and last residue. Fields, in order: V gene, J gene, D gene, clone size, CDR3 protein, CDR3 DNA. A D gene is named only where the DNA matches it firmly. Rows may omit the clone size; those that give it use once, few, many or a size class.

>TRBV6-5|TRBJ2-3|TRBD2|.
CASRLAGTTWETQYF
TGTGCCAGCAGGTTAGCGGGGACAACGTGGGAAACGCAGTATTTT
>TRBV23-1|TRBJ2-1|TRBD2|.
CASSQSTSGRAYNEQFF
TGCGCCAGCAGTCAATCGACTAGCGGGAGGGCCTACAATGAGCAGTTCTTC
>TRBV6-1|TRBJ1-5|.|.
CASRRDIWYQPQHF
TGTGCCAGCAGGAGGGATATATGGTATCAGCCCCAGCATTTT
>TRBV7-8|TRBJ2-4|TRBD1|.
CASSLRQGVKKNIQYF
TGTGCCAGCAGCTTGCGACAGGGAGTGAAAAAAAACATTCAGTACTTC
>TRBV29-1|TRBJ1-1|.|.
CSAQGRLRTEAFF
TGCAGCGCTCAAGGACGGCTGCGCACTGAAGCTTTCTTT
>TRBV5-4|TRBJ2-7|.|once
CASSLGPMSSYEQYF
TGTGCCAGCAGCTTGGGGCCCATGAGCTCCTACGAGCAGTACTTC
>TRBV6-1|TRBJ1-6|.|.
CASKIGKDSPLHF
TGTGCCAGCAAGATCGGAAAAGATTCACCCCTCCACTTT
>TRBV28|TRBJ1-5|.|.
CASSPRTRNQPQHF
TGTGCCAGCAGTCCCCGGACGAGGAATCAGCCCCAGCATTTT
>TRBV28|TRBJ1-1|TRBD1|.
CASSQTGQIRAFF
TGTGCCAGCAGCCAGACGGGACAGATTAGAGCTTTCTTT
>TRBV28|TRBJ2-3|.|.
CAGRQALGDTQYF
TGTGCCGGTAGACAGGCCTTGGGAGATACGCAGTATTTT
>TRBV27|TRBJ1-5|TRBD1|once
CASSHGTGNQPQHF
TGTGCCAGCAGCCATGGGACAGGCAATCAGCCCCAGCATTTT
>TRBV28|TRBJ2-7|.|.
CASSPLRGWSYEQYF
TGTGCCAGCAGTCCCCTCAGGGGCTGGTCCTACGAGCAGTACTTC
>TRBV4-3|TRBJ2-1|TRBD1|.
CASSPLPGQALNEQFF
TGCGCCAGCAGCCCACTTCCGGGACAGGCCTTGAATGAGCAGTTCTTC
>TRBV6-1|TRBJ1-5|.|.
CASSEGDQPQHF
TGTGCCAGCAGTGAAGGGGATCAGCCCCAGCATTTT
>TRBV10-3|TRBJ2-1|TRBD2|.
CAISPGLAGLLPFF
TGTGCCATCAGCCCGGGACTAGCGGGGCTACTACCTTTCTTC
>TRBV7-9|TRBJ1-3|.|.
CASSLIGEPGNTIYF
TGTGCCAGCAGCTTAATAGGGGAGCCTGGAAACACCATATATTTT
>TRBV5-6|TRBJ2-2|TRBD1|.
CASSFPQGEAIGELFF
TGTGCCAGCAGCTTCCCCCAGGGGGAAGCGATCGGGGAGCTGTTTTTT
>TRBV5-4|TRBJ2-3|TRBD2|few
CASSLLAGGTDTQYF
TGTGCCAGCAGCTTACTAGCGGGGGGCACAGATACGCAGTATTTT
>TRBV18|TRBJ1-5|.|.
CASSPGDQPQHF
TGTGCCAGCTCACCAGGAGATCAGCCCCAGCATTTT
>TRBV19|TRBJ1-3|.|.
CASSISTGRDTIYF
TGTGCCAGTAGTATATCTACAGGGCGGGACACCATATATTTT
>TRBV7-2|TRBJ1-1|.|once
CASSPLGQGATEAFF
TGTGCCAGCAGCCCCCTCGGCCAAGGTGCCACTGAAGCTTTCTTT
>TRBV7-9|TRBJ2-1|TRBD2|.
CASSSFGLAGGYEQFF
TGTGCCAGCAGCTCATTCGGACTAGCGGGGGGTTATGAGCAGTTCTTC